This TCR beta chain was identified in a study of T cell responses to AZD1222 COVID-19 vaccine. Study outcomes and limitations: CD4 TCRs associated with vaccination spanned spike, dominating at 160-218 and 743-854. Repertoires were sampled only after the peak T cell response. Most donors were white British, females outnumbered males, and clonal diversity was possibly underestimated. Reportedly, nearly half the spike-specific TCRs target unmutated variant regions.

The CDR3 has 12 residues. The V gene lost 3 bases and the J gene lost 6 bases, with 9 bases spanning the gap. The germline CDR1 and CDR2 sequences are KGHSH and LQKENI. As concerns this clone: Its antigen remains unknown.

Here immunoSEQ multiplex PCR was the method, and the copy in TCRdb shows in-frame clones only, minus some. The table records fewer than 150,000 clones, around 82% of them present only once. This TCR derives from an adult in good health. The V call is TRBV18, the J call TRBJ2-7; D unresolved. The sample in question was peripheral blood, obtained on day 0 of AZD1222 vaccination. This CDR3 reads CASSPEVREQYF. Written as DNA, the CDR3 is TGTGCCAGCTCACCCGAGGTACGCGAGCAGTACTTC.